This TCR beta chain came from a study of blood T cell repertoires in COVID-19. With regard to this clone: A junction boundary mismatches the germline segment, possibly from a read error.

The table came from immunoSEQ multiplex PCR; TCRdb's copy has only in-frame clones and leaves some out. The sample holds under 250,000 clones; 82% are singletons and the top ten take about 4.8%. CDR3 length: 14 residues. Germline CDR1 GTSNPN, CDR2 SVGIG (reference sequence). The genes are TRBV30 and TRBJ1-2; TRBD1 matches 9 bases. The receptor was derived from a woman aged 65 to 85 with COVID-19, enrolled during active disease. The sequenced material came from peripheral blood. The CDR3 loop reads CAWSVLGTGRPLAF. In nucleotides, the CDR3 is TGTGCCTGGAGTGTACTTGGGACAGGGCGGCCTTTGGCCTTC.